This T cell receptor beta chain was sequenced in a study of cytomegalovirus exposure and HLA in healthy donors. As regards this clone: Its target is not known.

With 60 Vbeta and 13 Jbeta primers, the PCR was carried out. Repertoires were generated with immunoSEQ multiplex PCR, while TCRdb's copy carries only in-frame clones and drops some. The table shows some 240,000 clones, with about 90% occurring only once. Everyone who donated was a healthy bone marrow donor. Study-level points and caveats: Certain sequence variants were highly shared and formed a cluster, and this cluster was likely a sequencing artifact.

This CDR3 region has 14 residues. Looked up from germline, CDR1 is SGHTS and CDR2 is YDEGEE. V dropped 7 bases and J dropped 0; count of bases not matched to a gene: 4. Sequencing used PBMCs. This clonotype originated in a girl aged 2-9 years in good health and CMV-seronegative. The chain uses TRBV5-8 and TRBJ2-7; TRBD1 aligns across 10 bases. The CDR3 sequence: CASLDRGPSYEQYF. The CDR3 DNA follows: TGTGCCAGCCTCGACAGGGGGCCCTCCTACGAGCAGTACTTC.